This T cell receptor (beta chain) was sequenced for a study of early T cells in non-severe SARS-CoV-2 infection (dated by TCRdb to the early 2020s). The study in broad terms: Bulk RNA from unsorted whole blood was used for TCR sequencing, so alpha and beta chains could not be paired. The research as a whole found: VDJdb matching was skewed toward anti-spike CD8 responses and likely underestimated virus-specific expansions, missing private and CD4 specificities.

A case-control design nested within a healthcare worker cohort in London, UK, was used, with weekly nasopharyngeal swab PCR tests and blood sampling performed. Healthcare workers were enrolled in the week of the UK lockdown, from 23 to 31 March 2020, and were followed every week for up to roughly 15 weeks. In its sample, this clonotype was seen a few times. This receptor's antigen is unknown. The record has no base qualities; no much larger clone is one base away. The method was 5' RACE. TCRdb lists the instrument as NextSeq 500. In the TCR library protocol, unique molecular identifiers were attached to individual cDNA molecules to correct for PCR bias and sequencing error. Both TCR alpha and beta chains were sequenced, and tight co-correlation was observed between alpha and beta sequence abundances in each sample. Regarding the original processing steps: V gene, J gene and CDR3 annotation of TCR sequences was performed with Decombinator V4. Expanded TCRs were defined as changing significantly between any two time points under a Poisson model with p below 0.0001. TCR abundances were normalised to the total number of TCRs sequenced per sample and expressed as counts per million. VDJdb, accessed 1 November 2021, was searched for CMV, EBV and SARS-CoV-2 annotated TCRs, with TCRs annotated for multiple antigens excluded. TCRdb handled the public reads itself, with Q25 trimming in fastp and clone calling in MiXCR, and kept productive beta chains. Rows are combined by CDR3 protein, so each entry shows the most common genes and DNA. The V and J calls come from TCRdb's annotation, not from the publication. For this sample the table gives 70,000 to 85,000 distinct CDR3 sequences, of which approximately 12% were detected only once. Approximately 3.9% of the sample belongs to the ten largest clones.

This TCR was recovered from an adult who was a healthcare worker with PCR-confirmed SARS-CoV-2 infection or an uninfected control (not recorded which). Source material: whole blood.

The CDR3 sequence is CASSSRTGNYGYTF. The DNA sequence is given as TGTGCCAGCAGCTCCCGGACTGGAAACTATGGCTACACCTTC. The rearranged chain carries TRBV7-8 and TRBJ1-2; no D gene call is confident. From the cysteine through the phenylalanine, the CDR3 covers 14 amino acids. Only CDR3 DNA is held: 42 bases, read in frame from base 1. Trimming takes 4 bases from V and 2 bases from J, and the germline ends sit 11 bases apart. Per the germline V gene, SGHVS is the CDR1 and FQNEAQ is the CDR2.